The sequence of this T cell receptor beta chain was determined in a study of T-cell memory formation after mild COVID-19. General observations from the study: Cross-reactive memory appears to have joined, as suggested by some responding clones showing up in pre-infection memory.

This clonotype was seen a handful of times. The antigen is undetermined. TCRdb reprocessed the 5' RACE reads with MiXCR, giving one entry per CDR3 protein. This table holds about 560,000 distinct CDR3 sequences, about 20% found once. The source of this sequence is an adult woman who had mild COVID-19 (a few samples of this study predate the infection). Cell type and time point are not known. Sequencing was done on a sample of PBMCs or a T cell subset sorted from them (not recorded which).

CDR3 loop: CASSMIRGPTDTQYF. The CDR3 region has the DNA TGTGCCAGTAGTATGATCAGGGGACCCACAGATACGCAGTATTTT. The chain uses TRBV19 and TRBJ2-3; the D gene is possibly TRBD1 (6 bases). Trimming pared 3 bases from V and 2 bases from J, leaving 12 bases between. The CDR3 is 15 amino acids. CDR1 is LNHDA and CDR2 is SQIVND in the germline V gene (reference sequence).